This entry lists 5 T cell receptor beta chains sequenced from one sample in a study of cytomegalovirus exposure and HLA in healthy donors. Vbeta (60) and Jbeta (13) primers were used in the PCR. TCRdb's table, derived via immunoSEQ multiplex PCR, lists solely in-frame clones and lacks some. In the table there are some 110,000 clones, over 75% of which are singletons. The sequencing input was PBMCs. Receptors originate from a man aged 30 to 39 in good health and CMV-seropositive.

The chain combines TRBV4-2 with TRBJ2-3, with 7 bases aligning to TRBD2. Per the germline V gene, CDR1 is LGHNA and CDR2 is YNFKEQ. With V trimmed by 1 base and J by 12 bases, 7 bases remained unmatched. The CDR3 length is 13 residues. The CDR3 nucleotides are TGTGCCAGCAGCCAAGGCCGGCTAGCGGAACAGTATTTT. Its translation: CASSQGRLAEQYF.

V and J are TRBV18 and TRBJ2-1; 7 positions agree with TRBD1. This CDR3 is 15 amino acids long. V lost 1 base to trimming and J lost 9 bases; unmatched junction nucleotides: 9. Per the germline V gene, CDR1 is KGHSH and CDR2 is LQKENI. CDR3 in DNA: TGTGCCAGCTCACCACTTACAGGGGCCCACGGTGAGCAGTTCTTC. Its translation is CASSPLTGAHGEQFF. Complete variable domain (other parts from reference TRBV18 and TRBJ2-1): NAGVMQNPRHLVRRRGQEARLRCSPMKGHSHVYWYRQLPEEGLKFMVYLQKENIIDESGMPKERFSAEFPKEGPSILRIQQVVRGDSAAYFCASSPLTGAHGEQFFGPGTRLTVL.

The gene calls are TRBV2 and TRBJ2-7; 7 bases match TRBD1. The ends lost 6 bases at V and 2 bases at J; junction bases unmatched: 4. Germline CDR1 is SNHLY and CDR2 is FYNNEI. The CDR3 is 13 residues long. The CDR3 DNA reads TGTGCCAGCAGGGGGGACAGTACCTACGAGCAGTACTTC. Amino acid sequence: CASRGDSTYEQYF.

V is TRBV4-1 and J is TRBJ1-2; 10 positions agree with TRBD1. CDR1 is MGHRA, CDR2 YSYEKL, per germline. There are 17 residues in the CDR3. V shed 0 bases, J shed 4 bases, and the junction held 8 bases outside the gene matches. CDR3 region: CASSQELVGTGAYGYTF. As DNA, the CDR3 is TGCGCCAGCAGCCAAGAATTAGTGGGGACAGGGGCCTATGGCTACACCTTC.

The V call is TRBV5-4, the J call TRBJ2-2; the D gene is possibly TRBD2 (6 bases). V was pared by 3 bases and J by 0 bases, with 12 bases between. Germline-derived CDR1 and CDR2 are SGHNT and YYREEE (reference sequence). CDR3 length: 16 amino acids. The CDR3 DNA follows: TGTGCCAGCAGCTCGGGGGTCGGTGCGAACACCGGGGAGCTGTTTTTT. As protein: CASSSGVGANTGELFF.